This T cell receptor (beta chain) comes out of a study of control samples from healthy donors and cancer patients. The table came from immunoSEQ multiplex PCR; TCRdb's copy has only in-frame clones and leaves some out. Of some 140,000 clones in the sample, 85% to 95% were seen once. Germline V gene data show CDR1 as GTSNPN and CDR2 as SVGIG (reference sequence). Trimming removed 3 bases from V and 2 bases from J, with 14 bases in between. The CDR3 is 15 amino acids. The source material was blood. The chain joins TRBV30 to TRBJ1-3, with D unresolved. The clonotype comes from a man aged 35 to 55 in good health. The CDR3 spells CAWSLGSQAGNTIYF. The CDR3 DNA is TGTGCCTGGAGCCTCGGCAGCCAGGCTGGAAACACCATATATTTT.